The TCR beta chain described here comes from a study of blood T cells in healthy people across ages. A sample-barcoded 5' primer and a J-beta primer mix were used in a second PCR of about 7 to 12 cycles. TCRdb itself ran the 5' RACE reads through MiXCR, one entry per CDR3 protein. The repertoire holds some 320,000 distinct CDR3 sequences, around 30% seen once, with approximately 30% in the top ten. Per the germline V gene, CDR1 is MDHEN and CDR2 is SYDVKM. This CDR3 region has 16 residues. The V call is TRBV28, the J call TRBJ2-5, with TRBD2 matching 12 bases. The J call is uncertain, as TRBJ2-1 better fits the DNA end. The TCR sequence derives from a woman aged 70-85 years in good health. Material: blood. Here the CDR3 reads CASIPLWASGRDEQFF. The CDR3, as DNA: TGTGCCAGCATCCCTCTTTGGGCTAGCGGGAGGGATGAGCAGTTCTTC.